This T cell receptor beta chain appears in the sequencing data of a study of blood T cell repertoires in COVID-19. As for the study in general: The United States, Italy and Spain were the sources of the acute and convalescent COVID-19 samples. Sample material is recorded as cDNA or gDNA derived from T cells, B-cell-depleted T cells, or PBMCs.

Trimming removed 6 bases at V and 1 base at J, with 10 bases between. There are 13 residues in the CDR3. Germline V lookup: CDR1 PRHDT, CDR2 FYEKMQ (reference sequence). This clone appeared a single time. Per the original data handling: Nucleated cell counts were estimated from reference gene primer amplification. Profiled with immunoSEQ multiplex PCR; TCRdb holds only in-frame clones, not every one. From that table come the V and J calls and clone size; the DNA was used to work out D and trimming. The sample includes about 190,000 clones, roughly four fifths seen only once; the top ten take about 4.8%.

The sequenced material came from peripheral blood. This clonotype was sampled from a woman in her twenties or thirties with acute or convalescent COVID-19. This chain connects TRBV13 to TRBJ2-7; D perhaps matches TRBD1 (6 bases). CDR3 nucleotide sequence: TGTGCCAGCAGGGATGGACAGTCCTACGAGCAGTACTTC. Translation: CASRDGQSYEQYF.